This record covers a single T cell receptor beta chain. The CDR3 runs to 14 residues. The trim removed 7 bases at V and 0 bases at J, leaving 3 bases unmatched. The germline CDR1 and CDR2 sequences are MNHEY and SVGAGI. These data are taken from a study of blood T cell repertoires in COVID-19. Study overall: Acute and convalescent COVID-19 specimens originated in the United States, Italy and Spain.

Original methodology: Amplification of reference gene primers was used by the study to estimate nucleated cell counts. TCRdb keeps only in-frame clones here, not all; method: immunoSEQ multiplex PCR. That table gives V, J and clone size, and the DNA gave D and trimming. The table has around 95,000 clones, about 77% seen once. This TCR was sampled from a man aged 65 to 79 with active or convalescent COVID-19. The J gene is TRBJ2-7, the V gene TRBV6-5; 10 nucleotides line up with TRBD2. Sequenced input: peripheral blood. CDR3: CASTSSGSSYEQYF. The DNA for the CDR3 is TGTGCCAGCACCTCTAGCGGGAGCTCCTACGAGCAGTACTTC.